These 30 T cell receptor beta chains share one sample of origin, sequenced in a study of cytomegalovirus exposure and HLA in healthy donors (dated by TCRdb to between 2016 and 2019). Library preparation used the immunoSEQ multiplex PCR assay. A mixture of 60 forward primers for TCR Vbeta segments and 13 reverse primers for TCR Jbeta segments was used in the multiplex PCR. What TCRdb holds here is the immuneACCESS table cut down to in-frame rearrangements. Part of the clones is not present; checked against another copy, under half of the missing clones reflect an unresolved V gene, and the others are unexplained. In all, the sample holds tens of thousands of clones, and 67% of those were seen once. The top ten clones comprise 2.1% of the sample. The sequenced material came from PBMCs. The receptors were gathered from a man aged 25-40 years in good health and CMV-seronegative.

The chain carries TRBV30 and TRBJ2-3; D is unclear. The CDR3 runs to 16 residues. Germline V gene data show CDR1 as GTSNPN and CDR2 as SVGIG (reference sequence). V was cut by 1 base and J by 1 base, with 15 bases left in between. CDR3 bases: TGTGCCTGGAGTGGATGGAAATCGACTGGCACAGATACGCAGTATTTT. This gives the protein CAWSGWKSTGTDTQYF.

In its sample, this clone was seen a few times. The J gene is TRBJ2-3, the V gene TRBV30; D call uncertain. V gave up 2 bases and J gave up 2 bases, with 8 bases separating them. Looked up from germline, CDR1 is GTSNPN and CDR2 is SVGIG (reference sequence). This CDR3 is 13 amino acids long. The CDR3 DNA reads as TGTGCCTGGAGTTACGGGTACACAGATACGCAGTATTTT. Encoded protein: CAWSYGYTDTQYF.

The chain joins TRBV28 to TRBJ1-1, with 9 bases that match TRBD1. V lost 3 bases and J lost 4; bases outside the gene matches: 6. CDR3 size: 15 residues. Germline V gene sequence: CDR1 MDHEN, CDR2 SYDVKM. The CDR3 sequence: CASSLSGTGITEAFF. The CDR3 nucleotides are TGTGCCAGCAGTTTGTCGGGGACAGGGATCACTGAAGCTTTCTTT.

The chain carries TRBV30 and TRBJ1-2, with 8 positions matching TRBD1. V lost 3 bases to trimming and J lost 3 bases; unmatched junction nucleotides: 3. Germline CDR1 is GTSNPN and CDR2 is SVGIG (reference sequence). The CDR3 totals 13 residues. CDR3 amino acids: CAWSGQGDYGYTF. The DNA for the CDR3 is TGTGCCTGGAGCGGACAGGGCGACTATGGCTACACCTTC.

In this sample, this clone turned up a few times. This rearrangement joins TRBV7-2 to TRBJ1-2; 7 nucleotides line up with TRBD1. Germline V gene data show CDR1 as SGHTA and CDR2 as FQGNSA. Trimming cost V 5 bases and J 2 bases; bases outside gene matches: 5. CDR3 length: 14 residues. This chain's CDR3 is CASSPRTGNYGYTF. In DNA form, the CDR3 reads TGTGCCAGCAGCCCTCGGACAGGCAACTATGGCTACACCTTC.

Judged by abundance, this clone is medium-sized. This rearrangement joins TRBV7-9 to TRBJ2-3, with 12 nucleotides matching TRBD2. The CDR3 consists of 15 residues. The trim removed 5 bases at V and 3 bases at J, leaving 3 bases unmatched. Germline values: CDR1 SEHNR, CDR2 FQNEAQ (reference sequence). The CDR3 here is CASSLLAGGTDTQYF. In DNA, the CDR3 is TGTGCCAGCAGCCTTCTAGCGGGAGGGACAGATACGCAGTATTTT.

This clone has a handful of counts. The chain joins TRBV9 to TRBJ1-6; D is undetermined. Between the trimmed V and J ends, which lost 2 bases and 10 bases, there was a span of 13 bases. The CDR3 is made up of 14 amino acids. Looked up from germline, CDR1 is SGDLS and CDR2 is YYNGEE. CDR3 in DNA: TGTGCCAGCAGCGTCGGAGGAAGTGGATCACCCCTCCACTTT. Its protein is CASSVGGSGSPLHF. The full variable domain, with the rest looked up from reference TRBV9 and TRBJ1-6, is DSGVTQTPKHLITATGQRVTLRCSPRSGDLSVYWYQQSLDQGLQFLIQYYNGEERAKGNILERFSAQQFPDLHSELNLSSLELGDSALYFCASSVGGSGSPLHFGNGTRLTVT.

This chain links TRBV7-2 with TRBJ2-3, with TRBD1 matching 7 bases. CDR1 is SGHTA and CDR2 is FQGNSA in the germline V gene. V gave up 1 base and J gave up 4 bases; unmatched junction bases: 2. The CDR3 length is 14 residues. For the CDR3, the DNA is TGTGCCAGCAGCTTAGGGCAGGGGGCAGATACGCAGTATTTT. Its protein is CASSLGQGADTQYF. The whole variable domain, remainder taken from reference TRBV7-2 and TRBJ2-3, is GAGVSQSPSNKVTEKGKDVELRCDPISGHTALYWYRQSLGQGLEFLIYFQGNSAPDKSGLPSDRFSAERTGGSVSTLTIQRTQQEDSAVYLCASSLGQGADTQYFGPGTRLTVL.

The J gene is TRBJ1-1, the V gene TRBV29-1; maybe TRBD1 (6 bases). The CDR3 loop spans 15 amino acids. CDR1 SQVTM and CDR2 ANQGSEA come from the germline V gene. The V end lost 4 bases, the J end lost 6 bases, and 21 bases lay between the germline ends. The CDR3 region has the DNA TGCAGCGTTGGATTCGACAGGCAAGGGTCACCTGAAGCTTTCTTT. Protein sequence: CSVGFDRQGSPEAFF. Drawing the rest from reference TRBV29-1 and TRBJ1-1, the complete variable domain is SAVISQKPSRDICQRGTSLTIQCQVDSQVTMMFWYRQQPGQSLTLIATANQGSEATYESGFVIDKFPISRPNLTFSTLTVSNMSPEDSSIYLCSVGFDRQGSPEAFFGQGTRLTVV.

This clone has a handful of counts. This chain's CDR3 is CASGLVLGRGHEKLFF. As DNA, the CDR3 is TGTGCTAGTGGTTTGGTCCTCGGCAGGGGGCATGAAAAACTGTTTTTT. This chain uses TRBV12-5 with TRBJ1-4; 8 positions agree with TRBD1. V shed 0 bases, J shed 6 bases, and the junction held 6 bases outside the gene matches. CDR3 length: 16 residues. Germline-derived CDR1 and CDR2 are LGHNT and FRNRAP.

V and J are TRBV5-1 and TRBJ2-2; 10 nucleotides line up with TRBD2. The trim removed 2 bases at V and 6 bases at J, leaving 7 bases unmatched. The CDR3 covers 16 residues. Germline CDR1 SGHRS, CDR2 YFSETQ. DNA for the CDR3: TGCGCCAGCAGCTTCCTAGCGGGAGAGGTTGCCGGGGAGCTGTTTTTT. The encoded protein is CASSFLAGEVAGELFF. The entire variable domain, with the rest obtained from reference TRBV5-1 and TRBJ2-2, is as follows: KAGVTQTPRYLIKTRGQQVTLSCSPISGHRSVSWYQQTPGQGLQFLFEYFSETQRNKGNFPGRFSGRQFSNSRSEMNVSTLELGDSALYLCASSFLAGEVAGELFFGEGSRLTVL.

This clone showed up just a few times. This rearrangement joins TRBV28 to TRBJ2-2; D is ambiguous. The CDR3 consists of 15 residues. Between the trimmed V and J ends, which lost 2 bases and 1 base, there was a span of 8 bases. Germline V gene sequence: CDR1 MDHEN, CDR2 SYDVKM. CDR3 protein: CASSLVTENTGELFF. Here the CDR3 DNA reads TGTGCCAGCAGTTTAGTGACTGAGAACACCGGGGAGCTGTTTTTT.

The genes are TRBV7-9 and TRBJ1-5; TRBD1 agrees at 9 bases. Germline-derived CDR1 and CDR2 are SEHNR and FQNEAQ (reference sequence). The CDR3 is 16 amino acids. Germline trimming cut 3 bases from V and 3 bases from J; bases unmatched to any gene: 6. The CDR3 region is CASSFSGTGLNQPQHF. Here the CDR3 DNA reads TGTGCCAGCAGCTTTTCCGGGACAGGGCTCAATCAGCCCCAGCATTTT.

J is TRBJ2-1 and V is TRBV5-4; 9 bases line up with TRBD2. This CDR3 is 15 amino acids long. Germline V gene lookup returns CDR1 SGHNT and CDR2 YYREEE (reference sequence). With 8 bases clipped from V and 4 bases from J, the junction kept 10 bases outside the gene matches. The CDR3 DNA reads as TGTGCCAGTACCTGGGATAGCGGGAGATACAATGAGCAGTTCTTC. Residues: CASTWDSGRYNEQFF.

The V and J genes are TRBV27 and TRBJ2-1, with 12 bases fitting TRBD2. V shed 4 bases and J 5 bases; nucleotides not matched to a gene: 6. The germline V gene has CDR1 MNHEY and CDR2 SMNVEV (reference sequence). The CDR3 contains 16 residues. CDR3 amino acids: CASSSSGGAGHNEQFF. CDR3 nucleotides: TGTGCCAGCAGTTCTAGCGGGGGGGCCGGGCACAATGAGCAGTTCTTC.

The V and J genes are TRBV2 and TRBJ1-1, with no clear D. Trimming took 2 bases from V and 1 from J, leaving 8 bases between them. The CDR3 has 14 amino acids. Germline V gene sequence: CDR1 SNHLY, CDR2 FYNNEI. CDR3 loop: CASSESEGNTEAFF. For the CDR3, the DNA is TGTGCCAGCAGTGAATCTGAGGGGAACACTGAAGCTTTCTTT.

This clone came up a few times. The chain has TRBV7-3 and TRBJ1-5; 7 bases align to TRBD1. The V gene's germline CDR1 is SGHTA and CDR2 FQGTGA. The CDR3 contains 14 residues. Trimming took 7 bases from V and 2 from J; bases not matched to a gene: 5. The CDR3 region is CASKRGGGNQPQHF. The CDR3 coding sequence is TGTGCCAGCAAGCGAGGGGGCGGCAATCAGCCCCAGCATTTT.

This sequence joins TRBV7-9 and TRBJ2-7, with TRBD2 matching over 10 bases. Trimming took 6 bases from V and 2 from J; bases not matched to a gene: 10. CDR3 length: 16 residues. Per germline, CDR1 SEHNR and CDR2 FQNEAQ (reference sequence). The CDR3 loop reads CASSRTSGGWTYEQYF. The CDR3 DNA is TGTGCCAGCAGTAGGACTAGCGGAGGTTGGACCTACGAGCAGTACTTC. Full variable domain (missing parts from reference TRBV7-9 and TRBJ2-7): DTGVSQNPRHKITKRGQNVTFRCDPISEHNRLYWYRQTLGQGPEFLTYFQNEAQLEKSRLLSDRFSAERPKGSFSTLEIQRTEQGDSAMYLCASSRTSGGWTYEQYFGPGTRLTVT.

The rearrangement links TRBV30 to TRBJ2-3; D remains ambiguous. V was clipped by 0 bases and J by 5 bases, with 6 bases between them. The CDR3 has 12 amino acids. Looked up from germline, CDR1 is GTSNPN and CDR2 is SVGIG (reference sequence). Here the CDR3 reads CAWSVLGDTQYF. As DNA, the CDR3 is TGTGCCTGGAGTGTACTTGGAGATACGCAGTATTTT.

The chain combines TRBV14 with TRBJ2-1, with 7 bases aligning to TRBD1. V lost 1 base, J lost 9 bases, and 6 bases stayed unmatched. The CDR3 covers 14 residues. Germline V CDR1 and CDR2: SGHDN, FVKESK. CDR3 sequence (DNA): TGTGCCAGCAGCCAAGGGACAGGAGTGGGTGAGCAGTTCTTC. This gives the protein CASSQGTGVGEQFF.

The gene calls are TRBV7-6 and TRBJ1-2, with D uncertain. The germline gives CDR1 SGHVS, CDR2 FNYEAQ. This CDR3 spans 13 amino acids. V lost 5 bases, J lost 3 bases, and 10 bases lay in between. This CDR3 is CASSPSADYGYTF. The CDR3 nucleotides read TGTGCCAGCAGCCCATCGGCGGACTATGGCTACACCTTC.

The V gene is TRBV5-4, the J gene TRBJ2-7; tentatively, D is TRBD1 (6 bases). Trimming removed 0 bases at V and 4 bases at J, with 14 bases between. Germline V gene sequence: CDR1 SGHNT, CDR2 YYREEE (reference sequence). The CDR3 contains 15 residues. The CDR3 is CASSLGRGPTYEQYF. CDR3 sequence (DNA): TGTGCCAGCAGCTTGGGCAGGGGACCTACATACGAGCAGTACTTC. Variable domain in full (rest from reference TRBV5-4 and TRBJ2-7): ETGVTQSPTHLIKTRGQQVTLRCSSQSGHNTVSWYQQALGQGPQFIFQYYREEENGRGNFPPRFSGLQFPNYSSELNVNALELDDSALYLCASSLGRGPTYEQYFGPGTRLTVT.

This clone appeared a few times. The rearrangement links TRBV27 to TRBJ2-1, with 8 bases aligning to TRBD1. V lost 3 bases to trimming and J lost 6 bases; unmatched junction nucleotides: 10. CDR1 MNHEY and CDR2 SMNVEV come from the germline V gene (reference sequence). The CDR3 loop spans 16 amino acids. The CDR3 nucleotides read TGTGCCAGCAGTTTTGCGCCGGGACAGGTAGTCAATGAGCAGTTCTTC. Residues: CASSFAPGQVVNEQFF.

The rearrangement joins TRBV6-5 to TRBJ2-2; no firm D call. The germline CDR1 and CDR2 sequences are MNHEY and SVGAGI. The CDR3 length is 13 residues. V was trimmed by 3 bases and J by 8 bases, leaving 10 bases between them. CDR3 residues: CASSYSAAGELFF. Written as DNA, the CDR3 is TGTGCCAGCAGTTATTCTGCGGCTGGGGAGCTGTTTTTT.

The rearrangement uses TRBV7-2 and TRBJ2-7, with a tentative D call TRBD1 (6 bases). V was shortened by 0 bases and J by 6 bases, with 12 bases between the two germline ends. The germline V gene has CDR1 SGHTA and CDR2 FQGNSA. CDR3 size: 14 residues. The CDR3 region has the DNA TGTGCCAGCAGCTTAGCGAACAGGGAACTCGAGCAGTACTTC. Protein: CASSLANRELEQYF.

This sequence joins TRBV6-6 and TRBJ1-4, with 10 nucleotides matching TRBD1. CDR3 length: 15 amino acids. The germline V gene has CDR1 MNHNY and CDR2 SVGAGI (reference sequence). After removal of 4 bases from V and 5 bases from J, the junction contained 4 bases not matched to a gene. CDR3 region: CASSFWTGGNEKLFF. The CDR3 nucleotides read TGTGCCAGCAGTTTTTGGACAGGGGGAAATGAAAAACTGTTTTTT.

This clone turned up a few times. This chain links TRBV28 with TRBJ2-7, with D possibly matching TRBD2 (5 bases). Germline V lookup: CDR1 MDHEN, CDR2 SYDVKM. CDR3 length: 14 residues. V was trimmed by 6 bases and J by 3 bases, leaving 15 bases between them. CDR3: CASSSYRGLYEQYF. The CDR3 region has the DNA TGTGCCAGCAGCTCGTACAGAGGACTCTACGAGCAGTACTTC.

V usage is TRBV6-6 and J usage is TRBJ1-4, with TRBD1 matching 7 bases. Germline CDR1 reads MNHNY; CDR2 reads SVGAGI (reference sequence). This CDR3 is built from 15 residues. With V trimmed by 7 bases and J by 2 bases, 7 bases remained unmatched. For the CDR3, the DNA is TGTGCCAGCACCGGGGCAGGGGGGACTAATGAAAAACTGTTTTTT. This gives the protein CASTGAGGTNEKLFF.

V and J are TRBV6-4 and TRBJ2-1, with 11 bases matching TRBD1. J was trimmed by 5 bases and V by 5 bases; bases with no gene match: 8. The CDR3 contains 16 residues. Germline CDR1 MRHNA, CDR2 SNTAGT. The chain's CDR3 is CASSLMGQGVNNEQFF. Written as DNA, the CDR3 is TGTGCCAGCAGTCTCATGGGACAGGGGGTGAACAATGAGCAGTTCTTC.

V is TRBV7-9 and J is TRBJ2-3; 13 positions agree with TRBD2. CDR3 length equals 15 residues. Trimming cost V 3 bases and J 5 bases; bases outside gene matches: 2. Germline loops: CDR1 SEHNR, CDR2 FQNEAQ (reference sequence). The DNA for the CDR3 is TGTGCCAGCAGCTTTGGGACTAGCGGGGAAGATACGCAGTATTTT. It encodes CASSFGTSGEDTQYF.